The clone carrying this TCR beta chain was seen only once. These data belong to a study of blood T cell repertoires in COVID-19. Study processing details: Amplifying reference gene primers gave estimates of nucleated cell counts. Some clones are missing from TCRdb's copy, which holds only in-frame ones; the method was immunoSEQ multiplex PCR. V, J and clone size reflect that table, while D and trimming were determined from the DNA. The sample shows more than 200,000 clones, 84% of them seen only once. This CDR3 has 15 amino acids. CDR1 SGHNT and CDR2 YYREEE come from the germline V gene (reference sequence). V dropped 3 bases and J dropped 5; count of bases not matched to a gene: 6.

This clonotype was sampled from a man aged 55-75 years with acute or convalescent COVID-19. This chain connects TRBV5-4 to TRBJ2-1; 9 nucleotides align to TRBD1. The specimen was peripheral blood. CDR3: CASSSRDRVHNEQFF. In nucleotides, the CDR3 is TGTGCCAGCAGCTCCCGGGACAGGGTACACAATGAGCAGTTCTTC.